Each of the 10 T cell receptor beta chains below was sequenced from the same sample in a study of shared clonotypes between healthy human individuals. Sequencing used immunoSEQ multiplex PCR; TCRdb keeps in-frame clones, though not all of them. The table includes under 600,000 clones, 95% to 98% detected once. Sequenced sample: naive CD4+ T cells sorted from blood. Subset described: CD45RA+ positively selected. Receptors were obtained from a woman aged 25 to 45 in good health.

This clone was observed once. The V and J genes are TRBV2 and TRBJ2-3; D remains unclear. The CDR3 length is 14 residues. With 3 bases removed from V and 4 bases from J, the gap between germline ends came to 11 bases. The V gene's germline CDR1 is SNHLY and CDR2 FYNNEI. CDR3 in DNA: TGTGCCAGCAGTGACCGGGCGGTAGCAGATACGCAGTATTTT. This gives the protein CASSDRAVADTQYF.

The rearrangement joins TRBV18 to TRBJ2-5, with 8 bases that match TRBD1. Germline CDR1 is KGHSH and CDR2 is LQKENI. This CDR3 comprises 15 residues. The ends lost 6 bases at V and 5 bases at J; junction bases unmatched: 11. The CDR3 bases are TGTGCCAGCTCGCCAGACAGGGGAAAAGGGGAGACCCAGTACTTC. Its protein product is CASSPDRGKGETQYF.

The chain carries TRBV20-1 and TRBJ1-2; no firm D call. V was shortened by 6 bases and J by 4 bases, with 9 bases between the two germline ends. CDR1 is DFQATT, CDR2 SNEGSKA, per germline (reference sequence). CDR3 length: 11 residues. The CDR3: CSARGTYGYTF. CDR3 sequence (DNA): TGCAGTGCCCGGGGAACCTATGGCTACACCTTC.

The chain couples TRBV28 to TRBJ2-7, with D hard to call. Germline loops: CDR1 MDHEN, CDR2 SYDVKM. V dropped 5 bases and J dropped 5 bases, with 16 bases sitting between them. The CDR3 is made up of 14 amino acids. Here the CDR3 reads CASSVPTPLHEQYF. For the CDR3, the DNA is TGTGCCAGCAGTGTACCTACTCCTCTCCACGAGCAGTACTTC.

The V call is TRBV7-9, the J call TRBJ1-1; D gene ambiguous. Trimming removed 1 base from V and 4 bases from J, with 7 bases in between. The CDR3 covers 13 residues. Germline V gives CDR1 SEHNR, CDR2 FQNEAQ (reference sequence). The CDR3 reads CASSLEAGTEAFF. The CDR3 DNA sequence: TGTGCCAGCAGCTTAGAAGCAGGCACTGAAGCTTTCTTT.

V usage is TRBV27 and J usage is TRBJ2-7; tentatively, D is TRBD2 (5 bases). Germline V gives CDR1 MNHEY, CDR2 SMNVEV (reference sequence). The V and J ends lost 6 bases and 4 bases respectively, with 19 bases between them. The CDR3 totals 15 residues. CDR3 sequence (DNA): TGTGCCAGCAGACCCTTGGACTTCGGCAAGTACGAGCAGTACTTC. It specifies CASRPLDFGKYEQYF.

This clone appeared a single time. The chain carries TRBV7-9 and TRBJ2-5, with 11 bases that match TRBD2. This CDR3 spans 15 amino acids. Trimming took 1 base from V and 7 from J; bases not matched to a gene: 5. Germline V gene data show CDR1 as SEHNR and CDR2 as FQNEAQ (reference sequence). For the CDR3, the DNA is TGTGCCAGCAGCTTAGTAGCGGGAGGGCCGACGACCCAGTACTTC. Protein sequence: CASSLVAGGPTTQYF.

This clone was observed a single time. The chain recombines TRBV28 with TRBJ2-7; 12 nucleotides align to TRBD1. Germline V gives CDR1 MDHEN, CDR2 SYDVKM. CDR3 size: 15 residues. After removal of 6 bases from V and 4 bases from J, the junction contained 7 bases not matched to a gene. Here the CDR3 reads CASSRPGQGAYEQYF. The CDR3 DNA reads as TGTGCCAGCAGCCGACCGGGACAGGGGGCTTACGAGCAGTACTTC.

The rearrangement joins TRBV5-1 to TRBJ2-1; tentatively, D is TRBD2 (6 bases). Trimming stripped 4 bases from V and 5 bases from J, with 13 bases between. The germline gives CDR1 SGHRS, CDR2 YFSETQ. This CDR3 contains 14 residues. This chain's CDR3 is CASSPGVADNEQFF. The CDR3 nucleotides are TGCGCCAGCAGCCCTGGAGTAGCGGACAATGAGCAGTTCTTC.

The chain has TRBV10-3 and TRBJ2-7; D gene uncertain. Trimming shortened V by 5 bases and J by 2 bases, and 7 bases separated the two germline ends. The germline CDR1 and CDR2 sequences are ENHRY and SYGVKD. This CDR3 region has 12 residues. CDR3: CAISLGPYEQYF. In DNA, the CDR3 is TGTGCCATCAGTCTCGGGCCCTACGAGCAGTACTTC.